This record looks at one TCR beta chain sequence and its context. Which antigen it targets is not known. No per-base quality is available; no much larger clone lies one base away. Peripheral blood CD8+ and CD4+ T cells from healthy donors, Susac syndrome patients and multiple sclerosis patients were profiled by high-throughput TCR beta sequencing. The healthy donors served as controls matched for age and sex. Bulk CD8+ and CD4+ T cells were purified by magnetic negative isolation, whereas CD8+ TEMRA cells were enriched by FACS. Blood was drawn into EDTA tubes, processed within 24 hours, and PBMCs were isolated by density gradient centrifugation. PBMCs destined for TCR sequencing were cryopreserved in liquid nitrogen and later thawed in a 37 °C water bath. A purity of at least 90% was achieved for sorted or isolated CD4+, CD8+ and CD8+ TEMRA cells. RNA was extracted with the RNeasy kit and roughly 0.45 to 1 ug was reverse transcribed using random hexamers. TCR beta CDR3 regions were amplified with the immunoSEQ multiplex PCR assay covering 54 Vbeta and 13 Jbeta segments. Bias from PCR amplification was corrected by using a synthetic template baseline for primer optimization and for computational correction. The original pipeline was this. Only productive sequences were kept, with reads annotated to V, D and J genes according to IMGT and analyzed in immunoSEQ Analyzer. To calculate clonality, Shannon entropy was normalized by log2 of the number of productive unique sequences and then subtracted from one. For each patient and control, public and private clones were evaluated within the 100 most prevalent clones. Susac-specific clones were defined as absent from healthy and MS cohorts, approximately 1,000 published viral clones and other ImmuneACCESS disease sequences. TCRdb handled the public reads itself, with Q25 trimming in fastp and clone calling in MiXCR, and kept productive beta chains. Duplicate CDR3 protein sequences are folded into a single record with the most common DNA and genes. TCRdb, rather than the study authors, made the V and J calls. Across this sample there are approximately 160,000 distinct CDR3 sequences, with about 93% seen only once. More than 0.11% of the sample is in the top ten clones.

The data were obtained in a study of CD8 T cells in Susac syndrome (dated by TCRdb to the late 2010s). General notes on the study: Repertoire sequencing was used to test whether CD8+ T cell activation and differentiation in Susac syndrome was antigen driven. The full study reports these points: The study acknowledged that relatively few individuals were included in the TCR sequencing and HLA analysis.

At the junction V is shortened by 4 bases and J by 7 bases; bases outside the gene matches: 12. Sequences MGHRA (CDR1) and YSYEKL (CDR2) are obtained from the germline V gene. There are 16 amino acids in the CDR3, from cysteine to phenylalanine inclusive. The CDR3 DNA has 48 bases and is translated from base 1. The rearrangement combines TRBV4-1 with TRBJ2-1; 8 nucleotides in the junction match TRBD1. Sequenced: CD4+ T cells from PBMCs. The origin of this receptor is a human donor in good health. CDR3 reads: CASSLGRTGIWNEQFF. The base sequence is TGCGCCAGCAGCCTCGGTAGGACAGGGATTTGGAATGAGCAGTTCTTC.